This TCR beta chain was documented in a study of cytomegalovirus exposure and HLA in healthy donors. V shed 6 bases, J shed 5 bases, and the junction held 2 bases outside the gene matches. The germline CDR1 and CDR2 sequences are SEHNR and FQNEAQ (reference sequence). CDR3 length: 14 amino acids. Use of 60 Vbeta and 13 Jbeta primers characterized the PCR. Data came from immunoSEQ multiplex PCR; TCRdb stores just in-frame clones and leaves some out. The top ten hold approximately 2.4% of the sample, which has under 200,000 clones, about three quarters seen once. The chain is built from TRBV7-9 and TRBJ2-1; 12 positions agree with TRBD2. The sequence came from a female donor in good health and CMV-seronegative. Sequenced material: PBMCs. The CDR3 reads CASSRTSGNNEQFF. Here the CDR3 DNA reads TGTGCCAGCAGTCGGACTAGCGGGAACAATGAGCAGTTCTTC.